This T cell receptor beta chain was recovered during a study of regulatory T cells in long-lasting Graves disease. The time point: persistent/refractory GD, antithyroid drugs over 5 years with positive TRAb. PBMC RNA was the source of the TCR library. This clonotype occurred many times. The J segment lost 5 bases and the V segment lost 3 bases, leaving 8 bases of the junction unmatched. The CDR3 extends over 15 amino acids. CDR1 and CDR2 from the germline V gene are LGHDT and YNNKEL (reference sequence). With iRepertoire HTBI primers and Arm-PCR of CDR3 regions, TCR beta libraries were built. MiXCR was run by TCRdb on the multiplex PCR reads, yielding one entry per CDR3 protein. The sample consists of fewer than 400,000 distinct CDR3 sequences, more than 20% of them appearing once.

This TCR was sampled from a female donor with Graves disease. The sequences come from peripheral blood mononuclear cells (PBMCs), collected when the disease was refractory, from a patient treated with antithyroid drugs. The V gene is TRBV3-1, the J gene TRBJ2-5; 8 bases are a match to TRBD2. The CDR3 DNA reads TGTGCCAGCAGCCAGGCTAGCGGGCCTCGGGAGACCCAGTACTTC. This encodes CASSQASGPRETQYF.